This T cell receptor (beta chain) was captured by sequencing in a study of cytomegalovirus exposure and HLA in healthy donors. Study findings and constraints: Cytomegalovirus status was reportedly diagnosed by the classifier with high specificity and sensitivity.

This CDR3 has 14 amino acids. V shed 7 bases and J 4 bases; nucleotides not matched to a gene: 10. Germline V gene sequence: CDR1 MDHEN, CDR2 SYDVKM. The table came from immunoSEQ multiplex PCR; TCRdb's copy has only in-frame clones and leaves some out. The data show fewer than 150,000 clones, around 84% seen once. About this clone: Antigen unknown.

This clonotype was sampled from a young man in good health and CMV-seropositive. This chain uses TRBV28 with TRBJ2-7, with 7 bases fitting TRBD2. Sequencing used PBMCs. CDR3 sequence (DNA): TGTGCCAGCACCTCAAATGGGGGAGGGTACGAGCAGTACTTC. Protein product: CASTSNGGGYEQYF. The full variable domain, in which reference TRBV28 and TRBJ2-7 provide the parts outside the CDR3, is DVKVTQSSRYLVKRTGEKVFLECVQDMDHENMFWYRQDPGLGLRLIYFSYDVKMKEKGDIPEGYSVSREKKERFSLILESASTNQTSMYLCASTSNGGGYEQYFGPGTRLTVT.